This is a list of T cell receptor beta chains from one sample in a study of T-cell reconstitution after alpha-beta-depleted transplantation in children. MiXCR, run by TCRdb on the PCR reads, gives a single entry per CDR3 protein. The sample yields 600,000 to 700,000 distinct CDR3 sequences, around a sixth seen once. The sample was PBMCs from the stem cell graft donor, taken from the stem cell graft. The receptors stem from a human donor who donated a stem cell graft to a child with acute myeloid leukemia. Each CDR3 is given with its conserved first and last residue. D genes are given only for firm matches. Size values are once, few and many counts, or a class for expanded clones, and some rows have none.

CDR3,DNA,size,V,D,J
CSAEKGTSSDTQYF,TGCAGCGCTGAAAAGGGGACTTCTTCAGATACGCAGTATTTT,few,TRBV29-1,-,TRBJ2-3
CASSQEPDEQFF,TGCGCCAGCAGCCAAGAACCGGATGAGCAGTTCTTC,-,TRBV4-1,-,TRBJ2-1
CASSEMAGAGNTIYF,TGCGCCAGCAGTGAGATGGCCGGGGCTGGAAACACCATATATTTT,many,TRBV10-2,-,TRBJ1-3
CASRLDRGSYNEQFF,TGTGCCAGCAGGCTGGACAGGGGCTCCTACAATGAGCAGTTCTTC,-,TRBV6-1,TRBD1,TRBJ2-1
CASSPPDRDEQFF,TGTGCCAGCAGCCCCCCTGACAGGGATGAGCAGTTCTTC,few,TRBV7-9,TRBD1,TRBJ2-1
CASSITGMNTEAFF,TGCGCCAGCAGTATCACAGGGATGAACACTGAAGCTTTCTTT,many,TRBV5-1,-,TRBJ1-1
CASSLMGRTQVETQYF,TGCGCCAGCAGCCTTATGGGACGAACTCAGGTGGAGACCCAGTACTTC,many,TRBV5-1,-,TRBJ2-5
CASSVGQGETGELFF,TGTGCCAGCAGTGTTGGTCAGGGCGAAACCGGGGAGCTGTTTTTT,many,TRBV6-1,-,TRBJ2-2
CASSSKRGVSPSYEQYF,TGTGCCAGCAGCTCCAAACGGGGGGTCTCTCCCTCCTACGAGCAGTACTTC,-,TRBV7-2,TRBD2,TRBJ2-7
CASSREQGNTEAFF,TGTGCCAGCAGCCGAGAACAGGGGAACACTGAAGCTTTCTTT,few,TRBV3-1,-,TRBJ1-1
CSASFGDTQYF,TGCAGTGCTAGTTTTGGTGATACGCAGTATTTT,few,TRBV20-1,-,TRBJ2-3
CSVSWPEAFF,TGCAGCGTTTCGTGGCCCGAAGCTTTCTTT,many,TRBV29-1,-,TRBJ1-1
CSALRTSGSTDTQYF,TGCAGTGCTTTAAGGACTAGCGGGTCCACAGATACGCAGTATTTT,-,TRBV20-1,TRBD2,TRBJ2-3
CASSLYDPGASNTGELFF,TGCGCCAGCAGCCTCTACGATCCGGGGGCATCGAACACCGGGGAGCTGTTTTTT,-,TRBV4-1,-,TRBJ2-2
CSAKKAGWADYTF,TGCAGTGCGAAAAAGGCGGGGTGGGCGGACTACACCTTC,few,TRBV20-1,-,TRBJ1-2
CAISGTSIGEQYF,TGTGCCATCAGTGGGACCTCGATCGGCGAGCAGTACTTC,few,TRBV10-3,-,TRBJ2-7
CASSSRQGVYEQYF,TGTGCCAGCAGTTCTCGACAGGGGGTTTATGAGCAGTACTTC,many,TRBV12-3/TRBV12-4,TRBD1,TRBJ2-7
CSAKPPTDTQYF,TGCAGTGCTAAACCCCCGACAGATACGCAGTATTTT,many,TRBV20-1,-,TRBJ2-3
CSARGPRAGATETQYF,TGCAGTGCTAGAGGCCCCAGAGCGGGGGCTACGGAGACCCAGTACTTC,many,TRBV20-1,TRBD2,TRBJ2-5
CATSRGDSGGFWETQYF,TGTGCCACCAGCAGAGGTGATAGCGGGGGCTTTTGGGAGACCCAGTACTTC,few,TRBV15,TRBD2,TRBJ2-5
CASSYFGRENTEAFF,TGTGCCAGCAGTTACTTCGGCAGGGAGAACACTGAAGCTTTCTTT,many,TRBV6-5,-,TRBJ1-1
CASSPSRGGDTEAFF,TGTGCCAGCAGTCCCTCTCGGGGAGGGGACACTGAAGCTTTCTTT,-,TRBV2,-,TRBJ1-1
CASSPTGVNIQYF,TGCGCCAGCAGTCCGACGGGGGTAAACATTCAGTACTTC,-,TRBV5-1,-,TRBJ2-4
CASSSVGRGQTQYF,TGTGCCAGCAGCTCAGTGGGGCGCGGACAGACCCAGTACTTC,-,TRBV7-8,-,TRBJ2-5
CASSVDFDTRAFF,TGTGCCAGCAGCGTAGATTTCGACACGCGGGCTTTCTTT,few,TRBV9,-,TRBJ1-1
CASSLTGLDSPLHF,TGTGCCAGCAGCTTAACAGGGTTAGATTCACCCCTCCACTTT,-,TRBV7-2,-,TRBJ1-6
CASSFGTSGAGQYF,TGTGCCAGCAGCTTTGGGACTAGCGGGGCCGGGCAGTACTTC,many,TRBV7-2,TRBD2,TRBJ2-7
CASSLWGGALNTEAFF,TGTGCCAGCAGCTTGTGGGGGGGGGCCCTGAACACTGAAGCTTTCTTT,many,TRBV7-9,-,TRBJ1-1
CASSQVRGDGIQYF,TGCGCCAGCAGCCAAGTACGGGGGGACGGCATTCAGTACTTC,many,TRBV4-3,TRBD2,TRBJ2-4
CSASALGTDTQYF,TGCAGTGCTAGTGCCCTAGGCACAGATACGCAGTATTTT,many,TRBV20-1,-,TRBJ2-3
CASSLDWDRGPYNEQFF,TGTGCCAGCAGCTTAGACTGGGACAGGGGGCCCTACAATGAGCAGTTCTTC,many,TRBV11-2,TRBD1,TRBJ2-1
CASSSSEGRPYNEQFF,TGTGCCAGCAGCTCCTCGGAGGGTAGACCCTACAATGAGCAGTTCTTC,-,TRBV7-9,-,TRBJ2-1
CASSLNGQNTGELFF,TGTGCCAGCAGCTTGAATGGACAGAACACCGGGGAGCTGTTTTTT,-,TRBV7-2,-,TRBJ2-2